The source of this T cell receptor (beta chain) is a study of T cells in Graves' hyperthyroidism and ophthalmopathy. About the study: The authors collected peripheral blood at initial diagnosis, before any treatment. Study-wide findings and caveats: Also found in blood were most expanded thyroid clonotypes above 0.001.

Absent ophthalmopathy progression within 18 months defined stable Graves' hyperthyroidism. The CDR3 runs to 15 residues. Trimming took 1 base from V and 3 from J; bases not matched to a gene: 8. Per germline, CDR1 DFQATT and CDR2 SNEGSKA (reference sequence). For this clonotype: The antigen is not known.

Authors of the study amplified TCR beta CDR3 regions from RNA transcripts. Using the HTBI primer set, a first-round RT-PCR was run on the TCR CDR3. MiXCR, applied by TCRdb to the multiplex PCR reads, yields one record per CDR3 protein. The data contain around 440,000 distinct CDR3 sequences, around 16% of them singletons. The receptor comes from a woman under 30 with Graves' hyperthyroidism. Sequenced input: blood. V gene TRBV20-1 combines with J gene TRBJ2-7; 8 bases map to TRBD1. CDR3 in amino acids: CSARVAGGSIYEQYF. CDR3 nucleotides: TGCAGTGCTAGAGTGGCAGGGGGCAGCATCTACGAGCAGTACTTC.